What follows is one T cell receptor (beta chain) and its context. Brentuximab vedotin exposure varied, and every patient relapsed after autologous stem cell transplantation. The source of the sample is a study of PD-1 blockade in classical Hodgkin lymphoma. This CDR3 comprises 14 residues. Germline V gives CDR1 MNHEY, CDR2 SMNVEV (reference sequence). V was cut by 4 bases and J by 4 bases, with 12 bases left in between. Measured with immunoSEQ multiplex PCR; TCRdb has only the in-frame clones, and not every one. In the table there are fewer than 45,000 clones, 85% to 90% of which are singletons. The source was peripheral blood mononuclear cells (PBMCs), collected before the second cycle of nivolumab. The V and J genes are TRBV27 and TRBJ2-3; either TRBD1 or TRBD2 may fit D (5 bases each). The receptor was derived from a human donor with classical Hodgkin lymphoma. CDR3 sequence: CASSSSEGPDTQYF. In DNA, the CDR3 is TGTGCCAGCAGTTCCAGCGAGGGGCCAGATACGCAGTATTTT.